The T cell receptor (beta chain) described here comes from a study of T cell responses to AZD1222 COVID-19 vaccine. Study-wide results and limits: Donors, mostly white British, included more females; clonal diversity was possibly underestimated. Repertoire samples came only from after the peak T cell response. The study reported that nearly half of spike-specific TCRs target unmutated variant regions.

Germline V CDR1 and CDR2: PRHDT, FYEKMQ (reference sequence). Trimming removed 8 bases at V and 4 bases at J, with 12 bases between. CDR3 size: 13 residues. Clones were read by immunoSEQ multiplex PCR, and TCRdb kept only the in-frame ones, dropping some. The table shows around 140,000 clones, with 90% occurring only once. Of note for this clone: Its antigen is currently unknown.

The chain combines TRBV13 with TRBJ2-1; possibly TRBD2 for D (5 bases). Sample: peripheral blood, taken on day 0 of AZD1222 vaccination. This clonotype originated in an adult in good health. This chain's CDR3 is CASSRTGYNEQFF. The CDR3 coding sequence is TGTGCCAGCTCCCGTACGGGGTACAATGAGCAGTTCTTC.